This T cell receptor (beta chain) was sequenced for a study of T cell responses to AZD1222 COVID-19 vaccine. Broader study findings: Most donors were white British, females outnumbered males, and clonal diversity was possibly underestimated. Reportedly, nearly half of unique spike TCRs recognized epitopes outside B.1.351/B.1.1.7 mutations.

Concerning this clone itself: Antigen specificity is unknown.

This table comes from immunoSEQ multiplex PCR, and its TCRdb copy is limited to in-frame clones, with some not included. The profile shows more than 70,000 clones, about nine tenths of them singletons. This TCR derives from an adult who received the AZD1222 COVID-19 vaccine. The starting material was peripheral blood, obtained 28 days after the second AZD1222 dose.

The CDR3 DNA reads TGCGCCAGCAGCTTGGCAAACGGACAGGGCAACTATGGCTACACCTTC. It is translated as CASSLANGQGNYGYTF. This chain connects TRBV5-1 to TRBJ1-2, with 8 positions matching TRBD1. The germline gives CDR1 SGHRS, CDR2 YFSETQ. The CDR3 contains 16 residues. Trimming took 0 bases from V and 2 from J; bases not matched to a gene: 6.